This T cell receptor beta chain was found in a study of cytomegalovirus exposure and HLA in healthy donors. Study observations and caveats: Most of the TCR beta V segments (in an earlier analysis) were productive either about 87% or about 30% of the time. With later analysis, a missense DCLRE1C variant became linked to TCR beta V- and J-gene trimming.

Donors consisted of healthy bone marrow donors. Use of 60 Vbeta and 13 Jbeta primers characterized the PCR. Clones were read by immunoSEQ multiplex PCR, and TCRdb kept only the in-frame ones, dropping some. The sample includes 160,000 or so clones, roughly three quarters of them seen just once. Notes on this clone: What it binds is unknown.

The germline gives CDR1 MGHRA, CDR2 YSYEKL. J was trimmed by 5 bases and V by 2 bases; bases with no gene match: 7. The CDR3 contains 15 residues. The sample comprised PBMCs. The sequence derives from a man aged 55-75 years in good health and CMV-seronegative. The chain carries TRBV4-1 and TRBJ2-7; 9 nucleotides match TRBD1. The CDR3 sequence is CASSQHGQGRDEQYF. The CDR3 nucleotides read TGCGCCAGCAGCCAACATGGACAGGGGAGGGACGAGCAGTACTTC.